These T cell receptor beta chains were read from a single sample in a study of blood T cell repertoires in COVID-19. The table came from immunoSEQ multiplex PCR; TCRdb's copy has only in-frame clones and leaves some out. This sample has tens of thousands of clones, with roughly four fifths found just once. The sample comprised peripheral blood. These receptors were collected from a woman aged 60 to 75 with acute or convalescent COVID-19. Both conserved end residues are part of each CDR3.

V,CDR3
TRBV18,CASSPHGNSPLHF
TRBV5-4,CASSLDGPTGGRYEQYF
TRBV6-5,CASEERQGGSYEQYF
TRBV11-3,CASSFGGISEAFF
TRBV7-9,CASSLVAQNTGELFF
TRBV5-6,CASSPQGPRNYEQYF
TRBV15,CATSRADRGGREKLFF
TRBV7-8,CASSLGQLDQPQHF
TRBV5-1,CASSLRDSPNTGELFF
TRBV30,CAWKTEANYGYTF
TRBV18,CASSLTRDIFYGYTF
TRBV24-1,CATSDPGLQETQYF
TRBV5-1,CASSLTGSLSNYGYTF
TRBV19,CASSRRSAGDYEQYF
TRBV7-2,CASSPRAGHQPQHF
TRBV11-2,CASSLDYQGANTIYF
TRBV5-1,CASSNGTSGSKTQYF
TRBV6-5,CASSSPPSSYEQYF
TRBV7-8,CASSSGQGGGELFF
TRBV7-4,CASSLVNWDRDSYEQYF
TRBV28,CASSYPRDRVWNTEAFF
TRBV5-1,CASSLMSGNTEAFF
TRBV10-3,CAIRGTGSEQYF
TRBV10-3,CAMRGQGEETQYF
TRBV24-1,CATRTTGRYEQYF
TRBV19,CASSRGSRTGGSEVTTEAFF
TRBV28,CASSFPGSYEQYF
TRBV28,CASSFRRGHNSPLHF
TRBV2,CASSLAGLNEQYF
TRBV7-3,CASSLGTGGNGYTF
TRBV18,CASSPARTGPVHGYTF